This TCR beta chain was obtained from a study of T cells after yellow fever vaccination (dated by TCRdb to the late 2010s). Some background on the complete study: The SMART-Seq v4 Ultra Low Input RNA kit was used to prepare libraries from fractions with low cell numbers. Blood was collected at multiple timepoints before and after primary and secondary immunization, and bulk PBMC replicates and cell subsets were isolated. Bulk TCR alpha and beta repertoires were sequenced longitudinally to track T-cell clones before and after primary and booster YFV17D yellow fever vaccination. The cohort comprised two healthy male donors, one aged 18 to 29 and one aged 30 to 40 years. The full study reports these points: A small share of clonotypes occurred in both CD4 and CD8 compartments, likely arising from convergent recombination. After the booster, most clones that had expanded after primary vaccination were detected again (around 96% of CD4 and roughly nine tenths of CD8), suggesting broad maintenance of memory. Because abundant contaminating clonotypes from the bulk population could be contained in FACS-sorted repertoires, computational filtering was required. Because the study included only two donors, the extent to which the findings can be generalized is limited. Compared with the primary T-cell response, the secondary T-cell response was weaker but faster, peaking on day 5 rather than day 15.

The treatment or condition label of this sample denotes: live attenuated yellow fever vaccine strain. At each blood-draw timepoint, two biological replicates of bulk PBMCs were obtained. A standard Ficoll-Paque protocol was used to isolate PBMCs from peripheral blood. RNA was extracted with TriZol from bulk PBMCs, CD4 and CD8 fractions, and dextramer-positive and dextramer-negative fractions. As to this clonotype: The target of this receptor is not known. No quality values exist for individual bases; no much larger clone is one base distant.

V lost 0 bases and J lost 2 bases, and the count of bases not matched to a germline gene is 4. The CDR3 holds 16 amino acids from the cysteine to the phenylalanine. Of the read, only the CDR3 DNA is kept; its 48 bases are in frame from base 1. The germline V gene supplies CDR1 SGHRS and CDR2 YFSETQ. The instrument was an Illumina NovaSeq 6000. TCR cDNA was synthesized by 5'RACE template switching, which introduced a universal primer site and unique molecular identifiers. Priming of cDNA synthesis was performed from both the TCR alpha and TCR beta constant segments. Library amplification involved two PCR steps, and the second step added sample barcodes and sequencing adapters. Sequencing of the libraries was done on either Illumina HiSeq 2500 (2x100 bp) or NovaSeq (2x150 bp). The study's processing was this. Reads were demultiplexed and collapsed into UMI consensus sequences with MIGEC, and V(D)J alignment was performed with MiXCR. Vaccine-responding clonotypes were identified with edgeR using replicate PBMC samples, with FDR below 0.01 and a log2 fold change above 5 up to day 15 being required. Each bulk clonotype was labeled CD4 or CD8 based on which sequenced repertoire, CD4 or CD8, contained the clonotype at higher abundance. TCRdb applied fastp at Q25 and MiXCR to the public reads, then kept only in-frame beta chains. Rows matching on CDR3 protein sequence are summarized as one entry with the most common DNA and genes. TCRdb, not the authors, supplied the V and J calls. This sample holds more than 300,000 distinct CDR3 sequences; over 3.5% were observed only once. The ten largest make up approximately 19% of the sample.

The sequence was collected from a man aged 18 to 35 who received the YFV17D yellow fever vaccine. This sequence uses TRBV5-1 and TRBJ2-1; 8 middle bases align to TRBD2. This specimen consisted of PBMCs, obtained 15 days after the yellow fever booster vaccination. The CDR3 reads CASSLAGGPAYNEQFF. Here is the DNA: TGCGCCAGCAGCTTGGCGGGGGGGCCGGCCTACAATGAGCAGTTCTTC.